These 13 T cell receptor beta chains were all obtained from the same sample, sequenced in a study of shared clonotypes between healthy human individuals. The assay was immunoSEQ multiplex PCR, and TCRdb's table has in-frame clones only and misses some. Of more than 900,000 clones in the sample, 75% to 85% are singletons; the top ten hold around 0.61%. The specimen was memory CD4+ T cells from PBMCs. Subset specified: CD45RA-negative fraction. The receptors derive from a man in his late teens or twenties in good health. Some clones in this sample may be carry-over from other donors' samples.

This rearrangement joins TRBV30 to TRBJ2-3; D possibly matches TRBD1 or TRBD2 (5 bases each). The germline V and J ends were trimmed by 3 bases and 0 bases, with 13 bases remaining between them. There are 15 residues in the CDR3. Germline CDR1 reads GTSNPN; CDR2 reads SVGIG (reference sequence). CDR3 sequence (DNA): TGTGCCTGGAGCCGGGACGGAAGAAGCACAGATACGCAGTATTTT. Translation: CAWSRDGRSTDTQYF.

This chain uses TRBV2 with TRBJ2-7, with D perhaps given as TRBD1 or TRBD2 (5 bases each). CDR3 size: 13 residues. CDR1 is SNHLY, CDR2 FYNNEI, per germline. Between the trimmed V and J ends, which lost 4 bases and 1 base, there was a span of 8 bases. The CDR3 sequence is CASSGGDSYEQYF. In nucleotides, the CDR3 is TGTGCCAGCAGTGGAGGGGATTCCTACGAGCAGTACTTC.

The V and J genes are TRBV9 and TRBJ2-1; TRBD2 matches at 10 bases. This CDR3 has 16 amino acids. Germline assignment: CDR1 SGDLS and CDR2 YYNGEE. V shed 3 bases and J 4 bases; nucleotides not matched to a gene: 7. This chain's CDR3 is CASSASGTSEYNEQFF. The CDR3 DNA reads TGTGCCAGCAGCGCCTCCGGGACTAGCGAATACAATGAGCAGTTCTTC.

This clone was counted a single time. The chain recombines TRBV9 with TRBJ2-3; 7 nucleotides agree with TRBD2. This CDR3 region has 15 residues. CDR1 and CDR2 from the germline V gene are SGDLS and YYNGEE. Trimming cost V 0 bases and J 4 bases; bases outside gene matches: 5. CDR3 amino acids: CASSVGDYLSDTQYF. The CDR3 bases are TGTGCCAGCAGCGTAGGGGACTATCTGTCAGATACGCAGTATTTT.

The rearrangement uses TRBV28 and TRBJ1-1; D is undetermined. CDR1 and CDR2 (germline): MDHEN, SYDVKM. This CDR3 comprises 14 residues. V lost 3 bases and J 3 bases, leaving 11 bases between the germline ends. The DNA for the CDR3 is TGTGCCAGCAGTTTGGAGTCAGGATACACTGAAGCTTTCTTT. It is translated as CASSLESGYTEAFF.

Worth noting for this clone: This likely stems from a read error, as it lies one base from a far larger clone. Additional DNA sequences in this sample encode the identical CDR3. The V gene is TRBV30, the J gene TRBJ1-5; tentatively, D is TRBD1 (5 bases). The CDR3 has 15 amino acids. Trimming took off 2 bases at V and 6 bases at J, with 17 bases between the two ends. CDR1 and CDR2 from the germline V gene are GTSNPN and SVGIG (reference sequence). CDR3 coding DNA: TGTGCCTGGAGTACCTCCGGGCAGGGAGGTCAGCCCCAGCATTTT. Protein sequence: CAWSTSGQGGQPQHF.

The rearrangement joins TRBV5-5 to TRBJ1-1; 7 bases are a match to TRBD1. V lost 4 bases to trimming and J lost 10 bases; unmatched junction nucleotides: 4. The germline V gene has CDR1 SGHKS and CDR2 YYEKEE (reference sequence). CDR3 length equals 11 residues. CDR3 bases: TGTGCCAGCAGCAAAAGACAGGGAGCTTTCTTT. This sequence encodes CASSKRQGAFF.

This chain connects TRBV27 to TRBJ2-2; either TRBD1 or TRBD2 may fit D (6 bases each). The V end was cut by 6 bases, the J end by 7 bases, with 12 bases between. The germline CDR1 and CDR2 sequences are MNHEY and SMNVEV (reference sequence). This CDR3 is 13 amino acids long. CDR3: CASSWGAGGELFF. The DNA for the CDR3 is TGTGCCAGCAGCTGGGGGGCCGGCGGGGAGCTGTTTTTT.

CDR3 DNA sequence: TGTGCCAGCAGCTTCCGGGGGGGCGAGCAGTACTTC. Translated, it gives CASSFRGGEQYF. The gene calls are TRBV5-4 and TRBJ2-7, with TRBD2 matching 8 bases. Germline V gives CDR1 SGHNT, CDR2 YYREEE (reference sequence). The V gene end was trimmed by 2 bases and the J gene end by 6 bases; junction bases not matched to a gene: 1. CDR3 length equals 12 residues. Complete variable domain (other parts from reference TRBV5-4 and TRBJ2-7): ETGVTQSPTHLIKTRGQQVTLRCSSQSGHNTVSWYQQALGQGPQFIFQYYREEENGRGNFPPRFSGLQFPNYSSELNVNALELDDSALYLCASSFRGGEQYFGPGTRLTVT.

The chain carries TRBV7-3 and TRBJ2-1; weak D call: TRBD1 (6 bases). V shed 2 bases and J shed 6 bases, with 8 bases lying between them. The CDR3 is 13 amino acids. The germline V gene has CDR1 SGHTA and CDR2 FQGTGA. The CDR3: CASSLSRGNEQFF. CDR3 nucleotides: TGTGCCAGCAGCTTATCCAGGGGCAATGAGCAGTTCTTC.

V gene TRBV6-5 combines with J gene TRBJ2-7; TRBD2 agrees at 10 bases. The trim removed 6 bases at V and 1 base at J, leaving 6 bases unmatched. The V gene's germline CDR1 is MNHEY and CDR2 SVGAGI. CDR3 length equals 15 residues. For the CDR3, the DNA is TGTGCCAGCAGCCCCCCGGGACTAGCGTCCTACGAGCAGTACTTC. It translates to CASSPPGLASYEQYF.

The rearrangement joins TRBV7-2 to TRBJ2-5, with 8 bases aligning to TRBD1. This CDR3 has 14 amino acids. Trimming cost V 4 bases and J 6 bases; bases outside gene matches: 7. Per the germline V gene, CDR1 is SGHTA and CDR2 is FQGNSA. This CDR3 is CASSSHRGRQTQYF. The CDR3 DNA sequence: TGTGCCAGCAGCTCCCACAGGGGGAGGCAGACCCAGTACTTC.

The chain is built from TRBV6-1 and TRBJ2-5, with 8 positions matching TRBD2. After removal of 3 bases from V and 4 bases from J, the junction contained 4 bases not matched to a gene. The CDR3 extends over 14 amino acids. CDR1 and CDR2 (germline): MNHNS, SASEGT. The CDR3 DNA sequence: TGTGCCAGCAGTGACGGGGGGGCTGGAGAGACCCAGTACTTC. It codes for CASSDGGAGETQYF.